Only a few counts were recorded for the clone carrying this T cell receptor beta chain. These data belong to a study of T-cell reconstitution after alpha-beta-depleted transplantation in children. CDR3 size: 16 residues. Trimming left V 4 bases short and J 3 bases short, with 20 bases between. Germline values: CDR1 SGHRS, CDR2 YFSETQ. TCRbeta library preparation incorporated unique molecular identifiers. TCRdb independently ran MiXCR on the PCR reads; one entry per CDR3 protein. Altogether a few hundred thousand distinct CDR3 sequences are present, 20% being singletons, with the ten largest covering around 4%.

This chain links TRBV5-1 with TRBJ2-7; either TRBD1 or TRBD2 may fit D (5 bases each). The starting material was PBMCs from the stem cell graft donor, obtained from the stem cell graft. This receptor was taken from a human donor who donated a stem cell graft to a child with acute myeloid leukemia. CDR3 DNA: TGCGCCAGCAGCCCCACAGGAGGTCCAACCAACTACGAGCAGTACTTC. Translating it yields CASSPTGGPTNYEQYF.